Below, one TCR beta chain is given with its context. The sample comes from a study of T cell responses to AZD1222 COVID-19 vaccine. Pooled samples include second doses given at about 4 or 12 weeks. Repertoires were generated with immunoSEQ multiplex PCR, while TCRdb's copy carries only in-frame clones and drops some. This sample yields around 170,000 clones, of which 80% to 95% are seen a single time; around 1.9% belongs to the top ten. Germline loops: CDR1 SGHRS, CDR2 YFSETQ. This CDR3 contains 16 residues. V lost 5 bases, J lost 2 bases, and 7 bases stayed unmatched. The rearrangement uses TRBV5-1 and TRBJ2-3; 11 nucleotides agree with TRBD2. This specimen consisted of peripheral blood, obtained 28 days after the second AZD1222 dose. This sequence originates from an adult who received the AZD1222 COVID-19 vaccine. Written as DNA, the CDR3 is TGCGCCAGCAGTGGTCTAGCGGGGGGAGACACAGATACGCAGTATTTT. Translating gives CASSGLAGGDTDTQYF.